Detailed here is one TCR beta chain. As originally analysed: Reference gene primer amplification in the assay estimated nucleated cell counts. Assay used: immunoSEQ multiplex PCR; TCRdb lists only in-frame clones, some missing. V, J and clone size derive from that table, while D and trimming were established from the DNA sequence. The table shows about 200,000 clones, with more than 70% occurring only once. This sample was included in a study of blood T cell repertoires in COVID-19. This CDR3 has 16 amino acids. CDR1 is SGHRS and CDR2 is YFSETQ in the germline V gene. The V segment lost 3 bases and the J segment 3 bases; nucleotides outside the gene matches: 7.

This clonotype originated in a woman aged 50 to 60 with acute or convalescent COVID-19. The source material was peripheral blood. The chain is built from TRBV5-1 and TRBJ2-2; 8 bases are a match to TRBD1. The CDR3, as DNA: TGCGCCAGCAGCTCCTGGACAGGGTTGGACACCGGGGAGCTGTTTTTT. The encoded protein is CASSSWTGLDTGELFF.